This T cell receptor beta chain was sequenced during a study of T cells in Graves' hyperthyroidism and ophthalmopathy. TCR beta CDR3 regions were amplified from RNA transcripts. Researchers ran a first-round RT-PCR on the TCR CDR3 using the HTBI primer set. TCRdb re-called the multiplex PCR reads with MiXCR, one entry per CDR3 protein. This table holds 550,000 to 700,000 distinct CDR3 sequences, 14% to 15% found once. General study points: Appearing also in blood were most of the thyroid clonotypes expanded above 0.001.

This clonotype was observed many times. Its matching antigen is unknown. V lost 3 bases and J lost 11, with 13 bases in between. Germline V gene data show CDR1 as SQVTM and CDR2 as ANQGSEA. There are 11 residues in the CDR3. The TCR was taken from a woman aged 40 to 55 with Graves' ophthalmopathy. Specimen: blood. The rearrangement joins TRBV29-1 to TRBJ1-1; weak D call: TRBD1 (5 bases). The CDR3 protein is CSVDRGSRAFF. The CDR3 DNA sequence: TGCAGCGTTGATAGGGGCTCTCGGGCTTTCTTT.